Reported below is one T cell receptor (beta chain). The sample belongs to a study of blood T cell repertoires in COVID-19. Study overall: Both acute and convalescent COVID-19 samples were obtained from the United States, Italy and Spain.

CDR1 is MDHEN, CDR2 SYDVKM, per germline. The CDR3 has 15 residues. Germline trimming cut 6 bases from V and 2 bases from J; bases unmatched to any gene: 8. Sequencing used immunoSEQ multiplex PCR; TCRdb keeps in-frame clones, though not all of them. The sample has about 170,000 clones; roughly 86% are singletons. The chain is built from TRBV28 and TRBJ2-3, with TRBD1 identical over 7 bases. Sequencing was performed on peripheral blood. The receptor's source is a woman aged 80 or older with COVID-19, enrolled during active disease. CDR3 protein: CASRRQGVNTDTQYF. DNA of the CDR3: TGTGCCAGCAGGCGCCAGGGGGTCAACACAGATACGCAGTATTTT.